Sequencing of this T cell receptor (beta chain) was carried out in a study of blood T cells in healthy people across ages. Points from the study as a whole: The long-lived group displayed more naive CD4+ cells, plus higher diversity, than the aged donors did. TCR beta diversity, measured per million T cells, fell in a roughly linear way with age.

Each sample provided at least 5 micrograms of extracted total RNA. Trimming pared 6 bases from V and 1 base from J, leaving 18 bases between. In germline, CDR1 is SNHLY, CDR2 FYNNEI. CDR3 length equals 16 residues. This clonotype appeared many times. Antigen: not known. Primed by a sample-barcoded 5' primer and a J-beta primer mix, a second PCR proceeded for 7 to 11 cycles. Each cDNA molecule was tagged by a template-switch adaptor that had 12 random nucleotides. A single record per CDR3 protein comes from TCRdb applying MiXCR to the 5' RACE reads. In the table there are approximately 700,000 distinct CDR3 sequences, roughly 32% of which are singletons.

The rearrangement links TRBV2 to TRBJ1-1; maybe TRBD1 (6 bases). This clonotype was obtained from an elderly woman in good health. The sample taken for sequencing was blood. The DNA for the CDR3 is TGTGCCAGCAGCCCAACAGGGATGCTCGGGAACACTGAAGCTTTCTTT. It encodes CASSPTGMLGNTEAFF.